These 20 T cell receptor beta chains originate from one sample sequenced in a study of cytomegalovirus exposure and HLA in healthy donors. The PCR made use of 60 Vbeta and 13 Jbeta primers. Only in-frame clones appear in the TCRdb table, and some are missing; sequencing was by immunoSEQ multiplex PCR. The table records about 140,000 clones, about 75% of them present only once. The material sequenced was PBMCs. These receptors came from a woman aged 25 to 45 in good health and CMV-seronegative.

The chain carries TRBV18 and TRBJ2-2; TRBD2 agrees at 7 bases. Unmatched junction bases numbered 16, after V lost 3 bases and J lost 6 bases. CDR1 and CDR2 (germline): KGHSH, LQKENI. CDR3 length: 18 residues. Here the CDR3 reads CASSPLLGKRDIAGELFF. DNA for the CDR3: TGTGCCAGCTCACCCCTTTTAGGAAAGCGGGATATCGCCGGGGAGCTGTTTTTT.

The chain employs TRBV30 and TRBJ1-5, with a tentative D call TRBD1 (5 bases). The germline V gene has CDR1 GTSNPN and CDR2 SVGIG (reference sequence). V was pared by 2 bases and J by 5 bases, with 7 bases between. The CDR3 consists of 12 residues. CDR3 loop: CAWSLQDQPQHF. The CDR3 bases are TGTGCCTGGAGTCTACAGGATCAGCCCCAGCATTTT.

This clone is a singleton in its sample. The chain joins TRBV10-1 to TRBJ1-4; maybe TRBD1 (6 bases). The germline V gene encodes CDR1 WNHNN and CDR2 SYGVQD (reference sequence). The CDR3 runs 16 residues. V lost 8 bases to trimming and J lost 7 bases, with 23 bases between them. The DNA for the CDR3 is TGCGCCAGCTTACTTTCCCACCCGGGACATATTGAAAAACTGTTTTTT. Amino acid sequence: CASLLSHPGHIEKLFF.

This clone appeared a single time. Here the CDR3 reads CSVPRGNEQFF. DNA of the CDR3: TGCAGTGTCCCACGGGGGAATGAGCAGTTCTTC. The rearrangement links TRBV20-1 to TRBJ2-1; TRBD2 is a possible D gene (6 bases). V lost 7 bases, J lost 7 bases, and 11 bases lay in between. The germline CDR1 and CDR2 sequences are DFQATT and SNEGSKA (reference sequence). The CDR3 totals 11 residues.

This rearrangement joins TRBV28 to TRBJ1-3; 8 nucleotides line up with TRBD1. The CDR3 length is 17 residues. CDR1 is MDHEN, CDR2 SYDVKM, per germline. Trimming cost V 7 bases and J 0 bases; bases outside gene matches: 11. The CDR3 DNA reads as TGTGCCAGCACCCGGCCAGGACAGGGACTCTCTGGAAACACCATATATTTT. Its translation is CASTRPGQGLSGNTIYF.

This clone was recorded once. The CDR3 sequence: CASSYVMNTGELFF. The CDR3, as DNA: TGTGCCAGCAGTTACGTCATGAACACCGGGGAGCTGTTTTTT. The chain couples TRBV6-5 to TRBJ2-2; D unclear. The CDR3 is 14 amino acids. From germline, CDR1 is MNHEY and CDR2 SVGAGI. V lost 2 bases, J lost 1 base, and 5 bases lay in between.

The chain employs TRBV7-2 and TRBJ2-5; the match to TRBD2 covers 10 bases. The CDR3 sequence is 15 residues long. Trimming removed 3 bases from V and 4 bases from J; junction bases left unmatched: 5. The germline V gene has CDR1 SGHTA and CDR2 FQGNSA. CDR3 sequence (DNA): TGTGCCAGCAGCTTTGGAGCGGGGGGGCCAGAGACCCAGTACTTC. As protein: CASSFGAGGPETQYF.

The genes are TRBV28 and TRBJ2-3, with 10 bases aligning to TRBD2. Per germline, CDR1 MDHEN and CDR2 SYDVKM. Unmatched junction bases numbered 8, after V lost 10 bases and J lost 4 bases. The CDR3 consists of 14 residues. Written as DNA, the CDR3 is TGTGCCACTAAGCGGGGGGGGACCGCAGATACGCAGTATTTT. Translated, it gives CATKRGGTADTQYF.

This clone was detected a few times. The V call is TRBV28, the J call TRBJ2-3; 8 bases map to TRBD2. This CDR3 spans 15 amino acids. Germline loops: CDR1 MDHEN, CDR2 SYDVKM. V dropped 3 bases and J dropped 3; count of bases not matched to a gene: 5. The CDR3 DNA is TGTGCCAGCAGTTTTAGCGGGGAGGGTACAGATACGCAGTATTTT. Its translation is CASSFSGEGTDTQYF.

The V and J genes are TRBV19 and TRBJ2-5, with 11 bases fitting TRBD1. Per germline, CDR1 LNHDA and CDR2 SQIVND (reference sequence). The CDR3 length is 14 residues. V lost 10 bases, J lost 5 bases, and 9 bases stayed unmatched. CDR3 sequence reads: CATSDRGLRETQYF. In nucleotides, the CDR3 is TGTGCCACCTCGGACAGGGGGCTGCGGGAGACCCAGTACTTC.

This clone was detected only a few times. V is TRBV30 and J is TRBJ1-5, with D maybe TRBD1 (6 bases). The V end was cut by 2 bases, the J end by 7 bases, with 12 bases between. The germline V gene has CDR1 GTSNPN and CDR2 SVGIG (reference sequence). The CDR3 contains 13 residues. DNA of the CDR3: TGTGCCTGGAGTACAGGGCCTGGACAGCCCCAGCATTTT. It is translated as CAWSTGPGQPQHF.

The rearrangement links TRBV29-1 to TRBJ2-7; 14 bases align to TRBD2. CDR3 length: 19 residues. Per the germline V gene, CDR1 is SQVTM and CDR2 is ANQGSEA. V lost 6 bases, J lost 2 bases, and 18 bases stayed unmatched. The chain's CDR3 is CSVGDAGPGLAGVPYEQYF. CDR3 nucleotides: TGCAGCGTGGGTGACGCGGGGCCGGGACTAGCGGGGGTCCCCTACGAGCAGTACTTC.

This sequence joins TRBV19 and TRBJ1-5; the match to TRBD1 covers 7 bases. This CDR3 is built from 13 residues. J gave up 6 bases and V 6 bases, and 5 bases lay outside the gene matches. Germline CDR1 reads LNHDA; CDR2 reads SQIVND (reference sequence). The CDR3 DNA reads TGTGCCAGTAGCGGGACAGTAATTCAGCCCCAGCATTTT. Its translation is CASSGTVIQPQHF. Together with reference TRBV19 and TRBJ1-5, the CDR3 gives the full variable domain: DGGITQSPKYLFRKEGQNVTLSCEQNLNHDAMYWYRQDPGQGLRLIYYSQIVNDFQKGDIAEGYSVSREKKESFPLTVTSAQKNPTAFYLCASSGTVIQPQHFGDGTRLSIL.

The CDR3 loop is CASSFNREGTEAFF. CDR3 sequence (DNA): TGTGCCAGCAGCTTCAACAGGGAGGGCACTGAAGCTTTCTTT. V gene TRBV7-2 combines with J gene TRBJ1-1; TRBD1 is a possible D gene (6 bases). Germline CDR1 is SGHTA and CDR2 is FQGNSA. This CDR3 region has 14 residues. Deletions cut 3 bases from V and 4 bases from J, with 12 bases between. Looking up the rest from reference TRBV7-2 and TRBJ1-1 gives the full variable domain: GAGVSQSPSNKVTEKGKDVELRCDPISGHTALYWYRQSLGQGLEFLIYFQGNSAPDKSGLPSDRFSAERTGGSVSTLTIQRTQQEDSAVYLCASSFNREGTEAFFGQGTRLTVV.

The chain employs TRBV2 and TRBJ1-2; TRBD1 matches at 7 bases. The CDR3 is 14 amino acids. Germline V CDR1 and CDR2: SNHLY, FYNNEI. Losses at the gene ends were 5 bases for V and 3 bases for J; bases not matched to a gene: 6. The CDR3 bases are TGTGCCAGCAGTCCGACAGGGAGTGACTATGGCTACACCTTC. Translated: CASSPTGSDYGYTF.

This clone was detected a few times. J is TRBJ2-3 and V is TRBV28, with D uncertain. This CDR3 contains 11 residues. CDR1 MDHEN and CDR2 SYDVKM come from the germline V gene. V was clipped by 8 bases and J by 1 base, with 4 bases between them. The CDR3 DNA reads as TGTGCCAGCGGGCGCACAGATACGCAGTATTTT. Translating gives CASGRTDTQYF. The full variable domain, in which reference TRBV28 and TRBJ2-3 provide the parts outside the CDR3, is DVKVTQSSRYLVKRTGEKVFLECVQDMDHENMFWYRQDPGLGLRLIYFSYDVKMKEKGDIPEGYSVSREKKERFSLILESASTNQTSMYLCASGRTDTQYFGPGTRLTVL.

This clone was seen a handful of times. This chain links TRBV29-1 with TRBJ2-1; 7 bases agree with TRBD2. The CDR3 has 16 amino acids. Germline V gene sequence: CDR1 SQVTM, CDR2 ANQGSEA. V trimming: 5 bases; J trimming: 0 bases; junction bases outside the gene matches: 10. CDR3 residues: CSVWDYLSSSYNEQFF. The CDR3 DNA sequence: TGCAGCGTTTGGGACTACCTCTCGAGCTCCTACAATGAGCAGTTCTTC.

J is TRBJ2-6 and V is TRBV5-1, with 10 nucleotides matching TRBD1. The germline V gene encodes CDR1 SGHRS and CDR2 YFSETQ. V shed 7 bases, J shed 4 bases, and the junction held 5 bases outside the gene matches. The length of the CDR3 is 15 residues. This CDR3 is CASGTGAGGANVLTF. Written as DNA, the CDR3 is TGCGCCAGCGGGACAGGGGCCGGAGGGGCCAACGTCCTGACTTTC. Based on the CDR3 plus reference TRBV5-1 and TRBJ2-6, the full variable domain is KAGVTQTPRYLIKTRGQQVTLSCSPISGHRSVSWYQQTPGQGLQFLFEYFSETQRNKGNFPGRFSGRQFSNSRSEMNVSTLELGDSALYLCASGTGAGGANVLTFGAGSRLTVL.

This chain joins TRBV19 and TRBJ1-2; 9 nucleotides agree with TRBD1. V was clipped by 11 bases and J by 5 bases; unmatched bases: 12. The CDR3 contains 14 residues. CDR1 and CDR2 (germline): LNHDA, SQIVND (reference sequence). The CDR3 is CASSPGTGYYGYTF. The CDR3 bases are TGTGCCTCCTCCCCCGGGACAGGGTATTATGGCTACACCTTC. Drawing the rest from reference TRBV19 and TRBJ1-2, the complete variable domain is DGGITQSPKYLFRKEGQNVTLSCEQNLNHDAMYWYRQDPGQGLRLIYYSQIVNDFQKGDIAEGYSVSREKKESFPLTVTSAQKNPTAFYLCASSPGTGYYGYTFGSGTRLTVV.

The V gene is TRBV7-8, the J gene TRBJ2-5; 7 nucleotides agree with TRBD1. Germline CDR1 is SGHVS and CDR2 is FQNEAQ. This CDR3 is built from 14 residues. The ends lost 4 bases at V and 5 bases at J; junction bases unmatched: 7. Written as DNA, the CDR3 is TGTGCCAGCAGCTCACAGGGGTCCCGGGAGACCCAGTACTTC. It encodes CASSSQGSRETQYF.